One sample yielded the 29 T cell receptor beta chains listed below, sequenced in a study of blood T cell repertoires in COVID-19. The repertoire was sequenced with immunoSEQ multiplex PCR; TCRdb's copy has only in-frame clones and lacks some. The sample yields over 350,000 clones, 70% to 90% seen once. The sequencing input was peripheral blood. The receptors derive from a young woman with active or convalescent COVID-19.

The gene calls are TRBV5-6 and TRBJ1-6, with D perhaps TRBD1 (6 bases). This CDR3 has 16 amino acids. Germline CDR1 and CDR2: SGHDT and YYEEEE. Trimming shortened V by 4 bases and J by 2 bases, and 13 bases separated the two germline ends. The DNA for the CDR3 is TGTGCCAGCAGCCCAGGGGATTTCCCCTATAATTCACCCCTCCACTTT. This codes for CASSPGDFPYNSPLHF.

As regards this clone: The same CDR3 arises from other DNA sequences in this sample as well. This chain uses TRBV3-1 (or the pseudogene TRBV3-2) with TRBJ1-1; D is unresolved. Germline loops: CDR1 LGHDT, CDR2 YNNKEL (reference sequence). V was cut by 1 base and J by 3 bases, with 9 bases left in between. The length of the CDR3 is 14 residues. DNA for the CDR3: TGTGCCAGCAGCCAAGGGTCGAGGGACACTGAAGCTTTCTTT. This sequence encodes CASSQGSRDTEAFF.

This sequence joins TRBV30 and TRBJ2-7; perhaps TRBD2 as D (6 bases). V dropped 3 bases and J dropped 7 bases, with 16 bases sitting between them. Germline V gene data show CDR1 as GTSNPN and CDR2 as SVGIG (reference sequence). CDR3 length: 13 amino acids. The CDR3 bases are TGTGCCTGGAGGTGGCAGGGAGGTAAGGAGCAGTACTTC. Its translation is CAWRWQGGKEQYF.

This clone appeared once. The CDR3: CASSQGKRGGIADTQYF. The CDR3 coding sequence is TGTGCCAGCAGCCAAGGCAAGCGGGGGGGGATTGCAGATACGCAGTATTTT. The genes are TRBV3-1 (or the pseudogene TRBV3-2) and TRBJ2-3; 10 bases align to TRBD2. The V gene end was trimmed by 1 base and the J gene end by 4 bases; junction bases not matched to a gene: 8. The CDR3 length is 17 residues. The germline V gene encodes CDR1 LGHDT and CDR2 YNNKEL (reference sequence).

V usage is TRBV27 and J usage is TRBJ2-7; possible D gene TRBD2, 6 bases. Per germline, CDR1 MNHEY and CDR2 SMNVEV (reference sequence). The CDR3 contains 15 residues. Trimming pared 3 bases from V and 1 base from J, leaving 13 bases between. The CDR3 sequence is CASSFFGGESYEQYF. DNA of the CDR3: TGTGCCAGCAGTTTTTTCGGGGGAGAGTCCTACGAGCAGTACTTC.

The J gene is TRBJ1-2, the V gene TRBV6-5; 8 bases are shared with TRBD1. Germline V gene data show CDR1 as MNHEY and CDR2 as SVGAGI. This CDR3 contains 13 residues. Trimming took 6 bases from V and 2 from J; bases not matched to a gene: 2. The CDR3 sequence: CASRTGENYGYTF. Here the CDR3 DNA reads TGTGCCAGCAGGACAGGGGAAAACTATGGCTACACCTTC.

The chain uses TRBV7-9 and TRBJ1-2; no clear D. V was shortened by 1 base and J by 0 bases, with 9 bases between the two germline ends. The V gene's germline CDR1 is SEHNR and CDR2 FQNEAQ (reference sequence). The CDR3 consists of 15 residues. The chain's CDR3 is CASSLVGVPNYGYTF. CDR3 coding DNA: TGTGCCAGCAGCTTAGTTGGAGTCCCTAACTATGGCTACACCTTC.

The chain has TRBV6-5 and TRBJ1-5; perhaps TRBD1 as D (5 bases). The CDR3 is 13 amino acids. The germline V and J ends were trimmed by 8 bases and 3 bases, with 11 bases remaining between them. CDR1 and CDR2 from the germline V gene are MNHEY and SVGAGI. For the CDR3, the DNA is TGTGCCAGCGGAGACAGCCACAATCAGCCCCAGCATTTT. It specifies CASGDSHNQPQHF.

This rearrangement joins TRBV29-1 to TRBJ1-1; D is ambiguous. The CDR3 runs to 14 residues. V lost 1 base to trimming and J lost 1 base, with 10 bases between them. Germline loops: CDR1 SQVTM, CDR2 ANQGSEA. DNA for the CDR3: TGCAGCGTTGAAGGGGGAGTGGGGAACACTGAAGCTTTCTTT. It encodes CSVEGGVGNTEAFF.

The V gene is TRBV7-6, the J gene TRBJ2-5, with 7 bases fitting TRBD1. The CDR3 is made up of 16 amino acids. The trim removed 1 base at V and 3 bases at J, leaving 8 bases unmatched. Germline V gene lookup returns CDR1 SGHVS and CDR2 FNYEAQ. The CDR3 bases are TGTGCCAGCAGCTTAGGTCCACAGGGGATGGAAGAGACCCAGTACTTC. Amino acids: CASSLGPQGMEETQYF.

The chain couples TRBV21-1 to TRBJ2-1; the D call of TRBD1 is as the table states it, not checked on the DNA. TRBV21-1 is deemed a pseudogene. The length of the CDR3 is 17 residues. The CDR3 spells CASSKVGKDRRNNEQFF. CDR3 nucleotide sequence: TGTGCCAGCAGCAAAGTAGGTAAGGACAGGCGAAACAATGAGCAGTTCTTC.

The sample holds one count of this clone. This chain joins TRBV3-1 (or the pseudogene TRBV3-2) and TRBJ2-1; 8 bases are shared with TRBD2. The CDR3 runs 17 residues. Trimming cost V 1 base and J 3 bases; bases outside gene matches: 8. Germline V gene sequence: CDR1 LGHDT, CDR2 YNNKEL (reference sequence). The DNA of the CDR3 is TGTGCCAGCAGCCAAGGACGCGGCCTAGCGGGCTACAATGAGCAGTTCTTC. It codes for CASSQGRGLAGYNEQFF.

V gene TRBV27 combines with J gene TRBJ1-1, with D uncertain. The germline V gene has CDR1 MNHEY and CDR2 SMNVEV (reference sequence). The germline V and J ends were trimmed by 5 bases and 0 bases, with 10 bases remaining between them. The CDR3 consists of 14 residues. The CDR3 DNA follows: TGTGCCAGCAGTATGACCCGGGTGAACACTGAAGCTTTCTTT. It is translated as CASSMTRVNTEAFF.

The chain employs TRBV19 and TRBJ2-7, with 7 nucleotides matching TRBD2. Germline values: CDR1 LNHDA, CDR2 SQIVND (reference sequence). V was clipped by 11 bases and J by 5 bases; unmatched bases: 24. CDR3 length: 17 residues. CDR3 sequence: CASMPREGPAGNDEQYF. CDR3 nucleotides: TGTGCCTCTATGCCCAGGGAAGGTCCAGCGGGAAACGACGAGCAGTACTTC.

The chain is built from TRBV16 and TRBJ1-5; D is ambiguous. The CDR3 consists of 12 residues. Trimming left V 2 bases short and J 6 bases short, with 5 bases between. Germline V lookup: CDR1 KGHSY, CDR2 FQNENV. CDR3 region: CASSQELQPQHF. CDR3 nucleotide sequence: TGTGCCAGCAGCCAAGAACTTCAGCCCCAGCATTTT.

The chain couples TRBV5-1 to TRBJ2-7, with a possible D match to TRBD2 (6 bases). Trimming removed 2 bases at V and 4 bases at J, with 16 bases between. Germline CDR1 and CDR2: SGHRS and YFSETQ. The CDR3 contains 15 residues. The CDR3 DNA reads as TGCGCCAGCAGCTTAGGGACTTTCGGGTTATACGAGCAGTACTTC. Translating it yields CASSLGTFGLYEQYF.

This clone was observed a single time. The chain has TRBV25-1 and TRBJ1-5; D unclear. V was cut by 4 bases and J by 2 bases, with 6 bases left in between. Germline lookup yields CDR1 MGHDK and CDR2 SYGVNS. The CDR3 has 13 amino acids. The CDR3 spells CASSGAGNQPQHF. CDR3 nucleotide sequence: TGTGCCAGCAGTGGGGCAGGCAATCAGCCCCAGCATTTT.

The chain's CDR3 is CASSLELGTSGTYEQYF. Here the CDR3 DNA reads TGTGCCAGCAGCTTAGAGCTCGGGACTAGCGGGACTTACGAGCAGTACTTC. This chain links TRBV11-3 with TRBJ2-7, with TRBD2 matching over 13 bases. This CDR3 has 17 residues. Germline CDR1 and CDR2: SGHNT and YENEEA. V dropped 0 bases and J dropped 4; count of bases not matched to a gene: 6.

This clone has just one count. The chain carries TRBV2 and TRBJ1-4; 8 nucleotides align to TRBD1. CDR1 and CDR2 (germline): SNHLY, FYNNEI. The CDR3 is 16 amino acids. J gave up 0 bases and V 6 bases, and 6 bases lay outside the gene matches. Here the CDR3 DNA reads TGTGCCAGCAGCCGGGACAGGCCCCCAACTAATGAAAAACTGTTTTTT. Translated: CASSRDRPPTNEKLFF. The whole variable domain, remainder taken from reference TRBV2 and TRBJ1-4, is EPEVTQTPSHQVTQMGQEVILRCVPISNHLYFYWYRQILGQKVEFLVSFYNNEISEKSEIFDDQFSVERPDGSNFTLKIRSTKLEDSAMYFCASSRDRPPTNEKLFFGSGTQLSVL.

The chain recombines TRBV4-1 with TRBJ1-2, with 12 bases fitting TRBD1. CDR1 MGHRA and CDR2 YSYEKL come from the germline V gene. J gave up 7 bases and V 2 bases, and 11 bases lay outside the gene matches. The CDR3 extends over 17 amino acids. CDR3 nucleotide sequence: TGCGCCAGCAGCCAACCGGGACAGGGGGCGAGGAAGGGTGGCTACACCTTC. Its translation is CASSQPGQGARKGGYTF.

Remarks on this clone: Distinct nucleotide sequences in the sample also encode this CDR3. The CDR3 here is CASSLTVNTEAFF. The CDR3 DNA follows: TGCGCCAGCAGCCTGACAGTGAACACTGAAGCTTTCTTT. The chain recombines TRBV5-1 with TRBJ1-1; D may be TRBD1 (5 bases). Trimming took off 4 bases at V and 0 bases at J, with 7 bases between the two ends. The CDR3 loop spans 13 amino acids. The germline V gene has CDR1 SGHRS and CDR2 YFSETQ.

The rearrangement links TRBV4-1 to TRBJ2-7, with 7 bases that match TRBD1. Germline V gives CDR1 MGHRA, CDR2 YSYEKL. CDR3 size: 15 residues. The junction had 4 bases not matched to a gene; V was cut back by 0 bases and J by 2 bases. The CDR3 sequence is CASSQDEGAPYEQYF. CDR3 coding DNA: TGCGCCAGCAGCCAAGATGAGGGGGCTCCCTACGAGCAGTACTTC.

This chain connects TRBV5-1 to TRBJ2-2; D possibly corresponds to TRBD2 (6 bases). This CDR3 contains 14 residues. Trimming cost V 5 bases and J 3 bases, with 11 bases left between them. Germline V gene sequence: CDR1 SGHRS, CDR2 YFSETQ. The CDR3 loop is CASSPSGDTGELFF. In DNA, the CDR3 is TGCGCCAGCAGTCCGTCGGGAGACACCGGGGAGCTGTTTTTT.

A few counts support this clone. J is TRBJ1-4 and V is TRBV28, with 9 bases identical to TRBD1. Germline V gene lookup returns CDR1 MDHEN and CDR2 SYDVKM. The junction had 7 bases not matched to a gene; V was cut back by 3 bases and J by 5 bases. This CDR3 has 16 residues. The CDR3 sequence: CASSLRLGQGNEKLFF. For the CDR3, the DNA is TGTGCCAGCAGTTTGCGGTTAGGACAGGGGAATGAAAAACTGTTTTTT.

The chain employs TRBV5-1 and TRBJ2-5, with 8 bases matching TRBD1. V lost 4 bases, J lost 4 bases, and 6 bases stayed unmatched. Germline lookup yields CDR1 SGHRS and CDR2 YFSETQ. The CDR3 is 14 amino acids. The CDR3 DNA reads as TGCGCCAGCAGCCCCGGACAGGGTGTAGAGACCCAGTACTTC. The encoded protein is CASSPGQGVETQYF.

As DNA, the CDR3 is TGTGCCAGCAGCTTAGAGGGGGCCACCTTCACCGAGCAGTACTTC. Residues: CASSLEGATFTEQYF. The chain combines TRBV7-8 with TRBJ2-7; 7 positions match TRBD1. CDR3 length: 15 amino acids. Germline CDR1 and CDR2: SGHVS and FQNEAQ. Trimming took 1 base from V and 6 from J; bases not matched to a gene: 9.

The chain is built from TRBV5-4 and TRBJ2-3, with unresolved D. Germline lookup yields CDR1 SGHNT and CDR2 YYREEE (reference sequence). The CDR3 spans 13 residues. V was clipped by 4 bases and J by 6 bases, with 12 bases between them. CDR3 loop: CASSTSDSDTQYF. As DNA, the CDR3 is TGTGCCAGCAGCACATCAGACTCCGATACGCAGTATTTT.

The chain combines TRBV5-1 with TRBJ2-1; 11 bases match TRBD2. With V trimmed by 0 bases and J by 4 bases, 0 bases remained unmatched. Germline V gene lookup returns CDR1 SGHRS and CDR2 YFSETQ. CDR3 length: 15 residues. The CDR3 nucleotides read TGCGCCAGCAGCTTGGGGACTAGCGGGTACAATGAGCAGTTCTTC. It encodes CASSLGTSGYNEQFF.

CDR3 nucleotide sequence: TGTGCCAGCAGCCAACTTCCACAGGGAATTATCTATGGCTACACCTTC. It codes for CASSQLPQGIIYGYTF. J is TRBJ1-2 and V is TRBV2; possible D gene TRBD1, 6 bases. The CDR3 has 16 amino acids. Germline CDR1 reads SNHLY; CDR2 reads FYNNEI. Deletions cut 6 bases from V and 4 bases from J, with 21 bases between.